These T cell receptor beta chains were read from a single sample in a study of cytomegalovirus exposure and HLA in healthy donors. Using immunoSEQ multiplex PCR, the repertoire was profiled, and TCRdb retains in-frame clones only, with some absent. The data contain 150,000 or so clones, roughly 80% of them singletons. Sequencing was performed on PBMCs. Receptors originate from a man younger than 40 in good health and CMV-seropositive. The CDR3 runs from the conserved cysteine through the conserved F or W. D genes are given only for firm matches. Some rows have no size entry. The others give once, few or many, or a class for an expanded clone.

>NA|TRBJ1-4|TRBV4-1|NA
TGCGCCAGCAGCCAAGTCGCCGAGTTGCCCGGAAAACTGTTTTTT
CASSQVAELPGKLFF
>NA|TRBJ1-1|TRBV28|NA
TGTGCCAGCAGCCAAACAGGACTGAACACTGAAGCTTTCTTT
CASSQTGLNTEAFF
>NA|TRBJ2-5|TRBV19|NA
TGTGCCAGTAGTGCAACCACAGGGACCCAGTACTTC
CASSATTGTQYF
>NA|TRBJ2-3|TRBV7-3|NA
TGTGCCAGCAGCGCGCCTGGCACAGATACGCAGTATTTT
CASSAPGTDTQYF
>few|TRBJ1-5|TRBV6-5|TRBD1
TGTGCCAGCAGGCCCCAGGGGGTGAGCAATCAGCCCCAGCATTTT
CASRPQGVSNQPQHF
>NA|TRBJ2-3|TRBV6-1|TRBD1
TGTGCCAGCAGCGGACAGGGCCCAGATACGCAGTATTTT
CASSGQGPDTQYF
>few|TRBJ2-5|TRBV11-2|TRBD1
TGTGCCAGCAGCTTGGGGACAGGACACCAAGAGACCCAGTACTTC
CASSLGTGHQETQYF
>NA|TRBJ2-3|TRBV7-2|NA
TGTGCCAGCAGCTTAGCACTAGCTTTCCCAGATACGCAGTATTTT
CASSLALAFPDTQYF
>once|TRBJ1-6|TRBV29-1|TRBD1
TGCAGCGTATCCACAGGGGGTCGTAATTCACCCCTCCACTTT
CSVSTGGRNSPLHF
>NA|TRBJ1-2|TRBV15|NA
TGTGCCACCAGCTCGCGGGGGGCGTACTATGGCTACACCTTC
CATSSRGAYYGYTF
>NA|TRBJ2-7|TRBV6-5|TRBD2
TGTGCCAGCAGTTATGGGTCGGGGAGGGCTTCCCACGAGCAGTACTTC
CASSYGSGRASHEQYF
>NA|TRBJ1-1|TRBV4-1|NA
TGCGCCAGCAGCCAAGATCCCAACCTCGACAGCTCGAACACTGAAGCTTTCTTT
CASSQDPNLDSSNTEAFF
>NA|TRBJ2-7|TRBV6-9|TRBD1
TGTGCCAGCAGTCCCCCCGGGACAGGGGTAGACTACGAGCAGTACTTC
CASSPPGTGVDYEQYF
>few|TRBJ1-4|TRBV4-2|NA
TGTGCCAGCAGCCAGACGAAGGGAGCAACTAATGAAAAACTGTTTTTT
CASSQTKGATNEKLFF
>NA|TRBJ2-5|TRBV7-9|NA
TGTGCCAGCAGCTTAGGTCAGGGGCGTGGAGAGACCCAGTACTTC
CASSLGQGRGETQYF
>NA|TRBJ2-7|TRBV27|NA
TGTGCCAGCTTTACCTACGAGCAGTACTTC
CASFTYEQYF
>NA|TRBJ2-4|TRBV9|NA
TGTGCCAGCAGCGTAGATACCAGAAACATTCAGTACTTC
CASSVDTRNIQYF
>few|TRBJ2-4|TRBV5-4|NA
TGTGCCAGCAGCTCCAACGGACAAGCTTCTCACATTCAGTACTTC
CASSSNGQASHIQYF
>NA|TRBJ2-7|TRBV27|NA
TGTGGGAGCGGCTCCTTCTCCTACGAGCAGTACTTC
CGSGSFSYEQYF
>NA|TRBJ1-4|TRBV7-2|NA
TGTGCCAGCAGCTTAGTTTCTACAGGGTCAGAAAAACTGTTTTTT
CASSLVSTGSEKLFF
>NA|TRBJ1-4|TRBV15|NA
TGTGCCACCAGCAGGCAGGGTGCAACTAATGAAAAACTGTTTTTT
CATSRQGATNEKLFF
>NA|TRBJ2-1|TRBV9|NA
TGTGCCAGCAGCGTACCCCTCGGGAATGAGCAGTTCTTC
CASSVPLGNEQFF
>few|TRBJ2-1|TRBV30|NA
TGTGCCTGGAGTCCCTCGTCTACCACTAATGAGCAGTTCTTC
CAWSPSSTTNEQFF
>NA|TRBJ1-1|TRBV4-2|NA
TGTGCCAGCAGCCCTGCCGCTAGGGGTAGGACTGAAGCTTTCTTT
CASSPAARGRTEAFF
>once|TRBJ2-3|TRBV4-1|NA
TGCGCCAGCAGCCAAGATCCAATGGCTGGCACAGATACGCAGTATTTT
CASSQDPMAGTDTQYF
>NA|TRBJ2-3|TRBV15|NA
TGTGCCACCAGCAGAGAAAAGGAGGCAGATACGCAGTATTTT
CATSREKEADTQYF
>NA|TRBJ2-7|TRBV5-1|TRBD2
TGCGCCAGCAGCATCGGGCGGGAGGACGAGCAGTACTTC
CASSIGREDEQYF
>few|TRBJ1-5|TRBV7-3|NA
TGTGCCAGCAGCTCCGGGACAACAATTTATAGCAATCAGCCCCAGCATTTT
CASSSGTTIYSNQPQHF
>NA|TRBJ1-2|TRBV7-8|NA
TGTGCCAGCAGCTTAGACCGGGGAAGGTATGGCTACACCTTC
CASSLDRGRYGYTF
>NA|TRBJ1-3|TRBV19|NA
TGTGCCAGTACCCCCCCAAGGAGGACGAAATCTGGAAACACCATATATTTT
CASTPPRRTKSGNTIYF
>NA|TRBJ2-7|TRBV6-1|TRBD2
TGTGCCAGCAGTGAATTGCCGACTAGCGGACCCTACGAGCAGTACTTC
CASSELPTSGPYEQYF
>NA|TRBJ1-1|TRBV5-4|NA
TGTGCCAGCAGCCAAGGAGGGGCGCGGACTGAAGCTTTCTTT
CASSQGGARTEAFF
>once|TRBJ2-5|TRBV7-9|NA
TGTGCCAGCAGCTTAAGCTCGGAGACCCAGTACTTC
CASSLSSETQYF
>NA|TRBJ2-5|TRBV5-4|TRBD1
TGTGTCAGCAGCCGGGGACAGCAAGAGACCCAGTACTTC
CVSSRGQQETQYF
>NA|TRBJ2-1|TRBV7-2|TRBD2
TGTGCCAGCAGCACCGCCTCTGGAGCGGGAGGGCAAAATGAGCAGTTCTTC
CASSTASGAGGQNEQFF
>NA|TRBJ2-7|TRBV6-1|TRBD1
TGTGCCAGCAGTGAGGACAGGGACCTAGCCGAGCAGTACTTC
CASSEDRDLAEQYF
>NA|TRBJ2-5|TRBV30|TRBD2
TGTGCCTGGAGTATAGCGGGAGGGCCCGAGACCCAGTACTTC
CAWSIAGGPETQYF
>NA|TRBJ1-5|TRBV28|NA
TGTGCCAGCAGACCTCTAACAGGGTTTAGCAATCAGCCCCAGCATTTT
CASRPLTGFSNQPQHF
>NA|TRBJ2-1|TRBV7-9|TRBD2
TGTGCCAGCAGCTTAACTAGCGGGATGGGGGAGCAGTTCTTC
CASSLTSGMGEQFF
>NA|TRBJ2-7|TRBV6-5|TRBD2
TGTGCCAGCAGCCGGTACCCGACTAGCGGCTACGAGCAGTACTTC
CASSRYPTSGYEQYF
>once|TRBJ1-2|TRBV7-9|NA
TGTGCCAGCAGGATTTTGGCGGGGGGTGGCTACACCTTC
CASRILAGGGYTF